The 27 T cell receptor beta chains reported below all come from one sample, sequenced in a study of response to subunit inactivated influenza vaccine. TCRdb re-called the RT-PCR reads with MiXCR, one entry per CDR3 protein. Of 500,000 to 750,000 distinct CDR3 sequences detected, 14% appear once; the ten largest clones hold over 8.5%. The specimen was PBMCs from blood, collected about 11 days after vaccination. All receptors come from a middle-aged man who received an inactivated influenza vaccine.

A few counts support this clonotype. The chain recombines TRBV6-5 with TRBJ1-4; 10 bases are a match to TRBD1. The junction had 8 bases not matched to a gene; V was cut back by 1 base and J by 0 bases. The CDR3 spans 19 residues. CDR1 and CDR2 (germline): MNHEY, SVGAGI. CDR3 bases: TGTGCCAGCAGTTACTGGACAGGGGGAGAGGCCGCAACTAATGAAAAACTGTTTTTT. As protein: CASSYWTGGEAATNEKLFF.

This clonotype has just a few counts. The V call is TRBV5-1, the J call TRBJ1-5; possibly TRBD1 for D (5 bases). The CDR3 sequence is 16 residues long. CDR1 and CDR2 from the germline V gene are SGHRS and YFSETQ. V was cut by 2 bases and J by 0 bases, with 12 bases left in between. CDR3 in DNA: TGCGCCAGCAGCTTAGGGGCTGACAGTAGCAATCAGCCCCAGCATTTT. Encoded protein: CASSLGADSSNQPQHF.

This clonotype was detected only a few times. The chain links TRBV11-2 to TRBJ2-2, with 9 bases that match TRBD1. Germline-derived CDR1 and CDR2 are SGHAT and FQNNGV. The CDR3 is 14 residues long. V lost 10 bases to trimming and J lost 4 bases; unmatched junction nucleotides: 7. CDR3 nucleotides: TGTGCCACCAAACAGGGGGCCCTCACCGGGGAGCTGTTTTTT. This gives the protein CATKQGALTGELFF.

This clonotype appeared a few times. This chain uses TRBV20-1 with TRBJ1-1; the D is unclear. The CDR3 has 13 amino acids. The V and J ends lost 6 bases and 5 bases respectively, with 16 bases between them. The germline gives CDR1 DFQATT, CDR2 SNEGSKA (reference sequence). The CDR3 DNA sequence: TGCAGTGCCAACCCGGGCTCGGGGACTGAAGCTTTCTTT. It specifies CSANPGSGTEAFF.

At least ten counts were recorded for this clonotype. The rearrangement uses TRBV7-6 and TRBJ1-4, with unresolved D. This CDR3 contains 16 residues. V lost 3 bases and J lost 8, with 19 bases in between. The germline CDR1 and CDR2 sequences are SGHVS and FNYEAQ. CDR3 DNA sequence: TGTGCCAGCAGCTTGACTCCGCCGGGGTTAGGCGAAAAACTGTTTTTT. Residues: CASSLTPPGLGEKLFF.

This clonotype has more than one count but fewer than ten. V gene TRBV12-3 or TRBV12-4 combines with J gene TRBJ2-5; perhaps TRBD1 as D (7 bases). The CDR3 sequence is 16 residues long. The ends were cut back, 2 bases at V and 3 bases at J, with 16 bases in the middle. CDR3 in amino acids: CASSLSADRREETQYF. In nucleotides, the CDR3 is TGTGCCAGCAGTTTATCCGCGGACAGGAGGGAAGAGACCCAGTACTTC.

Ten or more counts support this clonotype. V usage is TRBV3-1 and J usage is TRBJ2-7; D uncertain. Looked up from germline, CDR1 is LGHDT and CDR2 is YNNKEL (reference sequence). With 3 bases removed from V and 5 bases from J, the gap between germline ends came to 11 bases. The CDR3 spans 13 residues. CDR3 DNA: TGTGCCAGCAGCCACGGATCAGGCGACGAGCAGTACTTC. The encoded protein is CASSHGSGDEQYF.

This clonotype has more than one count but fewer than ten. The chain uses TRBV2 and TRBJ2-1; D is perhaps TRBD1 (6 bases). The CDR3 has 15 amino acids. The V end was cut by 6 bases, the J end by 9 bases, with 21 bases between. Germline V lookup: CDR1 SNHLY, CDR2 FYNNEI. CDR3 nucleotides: TGTGCCAGCAGGCTTGGGGGCCCCGTGGCGGGTGAGCAGTTCTTC. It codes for CASRLGGPVAGEQFF. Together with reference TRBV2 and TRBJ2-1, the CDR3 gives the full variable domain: EPEVTQTPSHQVTQMGQEVILRCVPISNHLYFYWYRQILGQKVEFLVSFYNNEISEKSEIFDDQFSVERPDGSNFTLKIRSTKLEDSAMYFCASRLGGPVAGEQFFGPGTRLTVL.

CDR3 DNA sequence: TGTGCCAGCAGCGATAAAAGGGGGCCCGGGGAGCTGTTTTTT. Its protein is CASSDKRGPGELFF. The chain has TRBV9 and TRBJ2-2; 7 bases are a match to TRBD1. Looked up from germline, CDR1 is SGDLS and CDR2 is YYNGEE. There are 14 residues in the CDR3. V lost 3 bases to trimming and J lost 6 bases; unmatched junction nucleotides: 5.

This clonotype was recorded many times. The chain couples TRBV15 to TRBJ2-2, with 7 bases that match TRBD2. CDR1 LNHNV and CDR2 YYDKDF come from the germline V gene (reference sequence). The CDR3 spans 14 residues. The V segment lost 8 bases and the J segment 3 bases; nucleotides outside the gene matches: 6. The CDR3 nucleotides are TGTGCCACCGTCGACGGGGGGTACACCGGGGAGCTGTTTTTT. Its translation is CATVDGGYTGELFF.

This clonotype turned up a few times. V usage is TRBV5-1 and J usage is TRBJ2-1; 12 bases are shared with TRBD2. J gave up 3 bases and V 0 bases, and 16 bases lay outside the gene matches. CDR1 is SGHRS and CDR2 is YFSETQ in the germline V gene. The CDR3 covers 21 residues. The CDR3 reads CASSLEERRTSGISRYNEQFF. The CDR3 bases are TGCGCCAGCAGCTTGGAGGAAAGGAGGACTAGCGGGATCTCTCGCTACAATGAGCAGTTCTTC.

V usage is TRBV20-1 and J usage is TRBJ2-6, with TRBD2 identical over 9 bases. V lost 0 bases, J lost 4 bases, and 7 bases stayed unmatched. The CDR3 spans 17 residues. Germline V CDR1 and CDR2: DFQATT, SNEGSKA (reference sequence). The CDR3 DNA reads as TGCAGTGCTAGAGACCCGGGACTAGCTTTCGGGGCCAACGTCCTGACTTTC. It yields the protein CSARDPGLAFGANVLTF.

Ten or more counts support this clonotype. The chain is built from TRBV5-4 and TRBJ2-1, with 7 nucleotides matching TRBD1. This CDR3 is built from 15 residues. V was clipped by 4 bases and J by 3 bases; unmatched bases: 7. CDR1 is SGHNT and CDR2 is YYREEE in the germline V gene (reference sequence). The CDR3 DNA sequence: TGTGCCAGCAGCGAGGGGACAGACCTCTACAATGAGCAGTTCTTC. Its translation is CASSEGTDLYNEQFF.

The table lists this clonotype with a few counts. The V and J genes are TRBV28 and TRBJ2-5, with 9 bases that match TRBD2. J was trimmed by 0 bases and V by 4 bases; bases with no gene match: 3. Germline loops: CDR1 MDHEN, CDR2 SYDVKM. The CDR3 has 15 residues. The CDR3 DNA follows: TGTGCCAGCAGTTCTAGCGGGGCCTACCAAGAGACCCAGTACTTC. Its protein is CASSSSGAYQETQYF.

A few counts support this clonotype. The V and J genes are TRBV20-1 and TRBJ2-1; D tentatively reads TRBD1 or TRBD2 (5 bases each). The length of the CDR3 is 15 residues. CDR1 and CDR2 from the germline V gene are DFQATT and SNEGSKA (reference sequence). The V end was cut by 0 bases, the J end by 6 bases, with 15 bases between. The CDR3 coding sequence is TGCAGTGCTAGAGATCGGGGCACTTTTAGCAATGAGCAGTTCTTC. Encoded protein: CSARDRGTFSNEQFF.

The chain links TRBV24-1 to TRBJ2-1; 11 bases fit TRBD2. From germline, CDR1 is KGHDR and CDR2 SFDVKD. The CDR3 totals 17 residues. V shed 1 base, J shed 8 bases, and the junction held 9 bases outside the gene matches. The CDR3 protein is CATSDLSLAGGRYEQFF. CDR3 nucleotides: TGTGCCACCAGTGATTTATCCCTAGCGGGAGGACGTTATGAGCAGTTCTTC.

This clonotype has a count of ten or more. In DNA, the CDR3 is TGTGCCAGCAGTCGGGACAGGGGCAATGAGCAGTTCTTC. Its protein product is CASSRDRGNEQFF. J is TRBJ2-1 and V is TRBV12-3 or TRBV12-4; 10 nucleotides align to TRBD1. The CDR3 length is 13 residues. V dropped 5 bases and J dropped 6; count of bases not matched to a gene: 1.

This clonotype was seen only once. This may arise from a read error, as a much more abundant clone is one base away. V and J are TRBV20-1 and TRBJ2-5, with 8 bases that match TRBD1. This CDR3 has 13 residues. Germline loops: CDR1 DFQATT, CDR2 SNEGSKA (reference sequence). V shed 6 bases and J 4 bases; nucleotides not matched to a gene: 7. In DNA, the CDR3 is TGCAGTGCCGACAGGGGCCACCGAGAGACCCAGTACTTC. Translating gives CSADRGHRETQYF.

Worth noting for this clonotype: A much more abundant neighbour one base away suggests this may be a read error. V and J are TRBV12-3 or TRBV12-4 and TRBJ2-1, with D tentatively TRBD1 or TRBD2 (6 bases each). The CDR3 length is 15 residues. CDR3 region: CGSNSQGGPYNEQFF. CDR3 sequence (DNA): TGTGGCAGCAACTCACAGGGAGGACCCTACAATGAGCAGTTCTTC.

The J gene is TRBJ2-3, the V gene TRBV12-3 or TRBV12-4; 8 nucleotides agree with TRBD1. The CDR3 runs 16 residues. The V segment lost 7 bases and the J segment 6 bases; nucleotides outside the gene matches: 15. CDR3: CASISWEDRVRDTQYF. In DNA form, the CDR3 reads TGTGCCAGCATCTCATGGGAGGACAGGGTCCGGGATACGCAGTATTTT.

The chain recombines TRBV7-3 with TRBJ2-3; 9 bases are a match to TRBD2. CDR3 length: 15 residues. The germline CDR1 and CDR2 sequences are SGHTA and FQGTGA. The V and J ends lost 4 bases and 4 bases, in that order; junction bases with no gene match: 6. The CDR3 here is CASSSLSSGADTQYF. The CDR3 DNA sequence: TGTGCCAGCAGCTCCCTCTCTAGCGGGGCAGATACGCAGTATTTT.

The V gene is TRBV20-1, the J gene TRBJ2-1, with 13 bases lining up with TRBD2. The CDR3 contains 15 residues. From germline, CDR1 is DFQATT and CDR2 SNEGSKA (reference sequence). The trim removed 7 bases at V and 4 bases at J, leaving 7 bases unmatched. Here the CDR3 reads CSGIKGLAGYNEQFF. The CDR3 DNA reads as TGCAGTGGGATAAAGGGACTAGCGGGGTACAATGAGCAGTTCTTC.

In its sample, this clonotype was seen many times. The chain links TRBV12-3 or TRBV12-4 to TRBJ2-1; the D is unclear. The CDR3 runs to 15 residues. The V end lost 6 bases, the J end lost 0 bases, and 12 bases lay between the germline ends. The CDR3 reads CASRPSTSSYNEQFF. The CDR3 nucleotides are TGTGCCAGCAGGCCTAGTACCAGCTCCTACAATGAGCAGTTCTTC.

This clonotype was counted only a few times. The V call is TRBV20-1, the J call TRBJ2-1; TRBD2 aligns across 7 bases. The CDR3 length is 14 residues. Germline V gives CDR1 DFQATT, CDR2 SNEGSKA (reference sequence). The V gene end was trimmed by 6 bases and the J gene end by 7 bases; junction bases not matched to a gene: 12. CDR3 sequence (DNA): TGCAGTGCCCGGACGGGGGGATCGTGGAATGAGCAGTTCTTC. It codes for CSARTGGSWNEQFF.

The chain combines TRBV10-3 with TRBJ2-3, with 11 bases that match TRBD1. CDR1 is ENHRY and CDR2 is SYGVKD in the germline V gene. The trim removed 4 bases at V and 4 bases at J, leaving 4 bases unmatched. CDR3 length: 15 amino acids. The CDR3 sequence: CAISGPGQGADTQYF. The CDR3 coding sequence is TGTGCCATCAGTGGTCCGGGACAGGGGGCAGATACGCAGTATTTT.

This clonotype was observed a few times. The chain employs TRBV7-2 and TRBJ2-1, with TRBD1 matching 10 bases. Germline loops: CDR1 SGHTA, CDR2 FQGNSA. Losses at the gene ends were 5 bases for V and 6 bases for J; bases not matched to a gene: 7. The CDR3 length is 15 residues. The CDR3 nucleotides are TGTGCCAGCAGCCAGGGACAGGGGATATTCAATGAGCAGTTCTTC. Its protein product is CASSQGQGIFNEQFF.

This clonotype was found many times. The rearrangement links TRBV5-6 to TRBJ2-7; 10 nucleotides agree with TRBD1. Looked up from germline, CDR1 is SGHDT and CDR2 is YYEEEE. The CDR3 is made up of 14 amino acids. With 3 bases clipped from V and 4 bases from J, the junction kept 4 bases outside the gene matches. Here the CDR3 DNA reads TGTGCCAGCAGCTCGACAGGGGGCAAGTACGAGCAGTACTTC. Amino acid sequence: CASSSTGGKYEQYF.